The source of this T cell receptor (beta chain) is a study of OX40 agonist ivuxolimab in advanced cancers. The method was immunoSEQ multiplex PCR; TCRdb's version includes in-frame clones alone and lacks a portion of them. The repertoire includes tens of thousands of clones, about 80% of them detected once, and about 5.5% sits in the top ten. CDR1 and CDR2 (germline): SGHRS, YFSETQ. V was trimmed by 0 bases and J by 2 bases, leaving 15 bases between them. The CDR3 runs to 17 residues. The sequence was collected from an adult with an advanced solid tumor such as melanoma, head and neck, liver or kidney cancer. The chain employs TRBV5-1 and TRBJ1-5; no definite D call. Here the sequenced sample was CD4+ or CD8+ T cells sorted from blood, taken in a trial of the OX40 agonist ivuxolimab. The CDR3 DNA is TGCGCCAGCAGCTTGGGGGAGGGCAGGATCGGCAATCAGCCCCAGCATTTT. Translating it yields CASSLGEGRIGNQPQHF.